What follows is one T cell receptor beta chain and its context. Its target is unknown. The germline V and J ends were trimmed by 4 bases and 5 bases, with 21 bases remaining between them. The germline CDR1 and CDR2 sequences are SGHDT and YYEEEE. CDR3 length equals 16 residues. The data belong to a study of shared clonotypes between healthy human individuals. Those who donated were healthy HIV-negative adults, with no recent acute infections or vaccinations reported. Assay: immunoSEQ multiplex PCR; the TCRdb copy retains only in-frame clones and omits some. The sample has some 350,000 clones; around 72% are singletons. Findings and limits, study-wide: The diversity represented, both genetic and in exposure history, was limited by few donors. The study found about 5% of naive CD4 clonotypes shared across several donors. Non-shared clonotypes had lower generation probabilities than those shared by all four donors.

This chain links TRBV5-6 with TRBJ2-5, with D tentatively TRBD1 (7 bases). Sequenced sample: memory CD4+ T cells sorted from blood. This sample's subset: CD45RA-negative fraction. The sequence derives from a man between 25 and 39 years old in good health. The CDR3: CASSPTPTGRMETQYF. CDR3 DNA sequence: TGTGCCAGCAGCCCAACCCCGACAGGGAGGATGGAGACCCAGTACTTC.